A single TCR beta chain is shown here with its context. Its target is unknown. These data originate in a study of Ad26.COV2.S vaccination and SARS-CoV-2 variants. Study-wide background: Donor allocation was to the COV1001 Ad26.COV2.S trial arm.

Sequencing was performed with immunoSEQ multiplex PCR; in TCRdb, only in-frame clones are kept and a portion is missing. The sample includes 350,000 to 450,000 clones, 92% of them seen just once. The treatment was: 15 to 20 received Ad26.COV2.S at low or high dose, single or two shots; 5 received placebo; per-sample allocation not given. Sampling was performed 63 days after the first vaccine or placebo injection. The CDR3 extends over 16 amino acids. Trimming at V came to 4 bases and at J to 2 bases, leaving 8 bases not matched to a gene. Germline V CDR1 and CDR2: ENHRY, SYGVKD. Study-level points and caveats: Similar non-spike TCR breadth was seen in vaccine and placebo recipients.

The sequences come from peripheral blood, collected in a trial of Ad26.COV2.S vaccine versus placebo. The chain carries TRBV10-3 and TRBJ2-5, with 9 bases aligning to TRBD2. The TCR was taken from a person between 18 and 65 years old who received the Ad26.COV2.S COVID-19 vaccine or a placebo. CDR3 DNA sequence: TGTGCCATCAGTGGGACTAGCGCCCTGTCTCAAGAGACCCAGTACTTC. Encoded protein: CAISGTSALSQETQYF.